Listed below are T cell receptor beta chains from one sample, sequenced in a study of identical twins. MiXCR, applied by TCRdb to the 5' RACE reads, yields one record per CDR3 protein. There are about 660,000 distinct CDR3 sequences in the sample; over 8.5% occur only once, and approximately 0.94% lies in the top ten. The sample was also linked to a second study, of yellow fever vaccine responses in identical twins.

Source material: PBMCs. The receptors derive from a woman aged 18-30 years in good health. Each CDR3 is given with its conserved first and last residue. The D gene is left open where the match is weak. Not all rows give a size; the values are once, few, many and, for expanded clones, a class.

abundance: many
d_gene: TRBD2
j_gene: TRBJ2-1
v_gene: TRBV20-1
CDR3aa: CSARDLAGASYNEQFF
CDR3nt: TGCAGTGCTAGAGATTTAGCGGGGGCTTCCTACAATGAGCAGTTCTTC

abundance: few
d_gene: NA
j_gene: TRBJ2-5
v_gene: TRBV27
CDR3aa: CASSNPYQETQYF
CDR3nt: TGTGCCAGCAGTAACCCGTACCAAGAGACCCAGTACTTC

abundance: many
d_gene: TRBD2
j_gene: TRBJ2-5
v_gene: TRBV6-5
CDR3aa: CASSHRDYGRETQYF
CDR3nt: TGTGCCAGCAGTCACCGGGACTATGGAAGAGAGACCCAGTACTTC

abundance: NA
d_gene: NA
j_gene: TRBJ1-1
v_gene: TRBV20-1
CDR3aa: CSAMGRMNTEAFF
CDR3nt: TGCAGTGCTATGGGTAGGATGAACACTGAAGCTTTCTTT

abundance: many
d_gene: TRBD1
j_gene: TRBJ2-1
v_gene: TRBV6-1
CDR3aa: CASSQGQGLYNEQFF
CDR3nt: TGTGCCAGCAGCCAGGGACAGGGGCTATACAATGAGCAGTTCTTC

abundance: many
d_gene: NA
j_gene: TRBJ2-7
v_gene: TRBV27
CDR3aa: CASSSGRISYEQYF
CDR3nt: TGTGCCAGCAGTTCCGGACGCATATCCTACGAGCAGTACTTC

abundance: many
d_gene: NA
j_gene: TRBJ2-7
v_gene: TRBV5-1
CDR3aa: CASRQVPLTYEQYF
CDR3nt: TGCGCCAGCAGACAGGTTCCCCTTACCTACGAGCAGTACTTC

abundance: few
d_gene: NA
j_gene: TRBJ2-1
v_gene: TRBV11-2
CDR3aa: CASSFGGGKMNEQFF
CDR3nt: TGTGCCAGCAGCTTCGGGGGCGGGAAGATGAATGAGCAGTTCTTC

abundance: few
d_gene: NA
j_gene: TRBJ2-3
v_gene: TRBV20-1
CDR3aa: CSALDSLRTDTQYF
CDR3nt: TGCAGTGCTCTGGACAGTCTACGTACAGATACGCAGTATTTT

abundance: few
d_gene: TRBD2
j_gene: TRBJ2-1
v_gene: TRBV29-1
CDR3aa: CSVGLGVSSSGTSHYNEQFF
CDR3nt: TGCAGCGTTGGCCTGGGTGTAAGTTCAAGCGGGACTAGCCACTACAATGAGCAGTTCTTC

abundance: NA
d_gene: NA
j_gene: TRBJ2-3
v_gene: TRBV6-4
CDR3aa: CASRQGLGPTDTQYF
CDR3nt: TGTGCCAGCCGTCAGGGTTTGGGCCCTACAGATACGCAGTATTTT

abundance: many
d_gene: TRBD1
j_gene: TRBJ2-1
v_gene: TRBV10-3
CDR3aa: CALGQGANNEQFF
CDR3nt: TGTGCCCTAGGGCAGGGGGCAAACAATGAGCAGTTCTTC

abundance: few
d_gene: NA
j_gene: TRBJ1-6
v_gene: TRBV18
CDR3aa: CASSQGSNSYNSPLHF
CDR3nt: TGTGCCAGCTCACAGGGCAGCAACTCCTATAATTCACCCCTCCACTTT

abundance: many
d_gene: NA
j_gene: TRBJ2-1
v_gene: TRBV12-3/TRBV12-4
CDR3aa: CASSFNAGPQFF
CDR3nt: TGTGCCAGCAGTTTCAATGCGGGACCCCAGTTCTTC

abundance: few
d_gene: TRBD2
j_gene: TRBJ2-1
v_gene: TRBV7-2
CDR3aa: CASSLRGRAVEQFF
CDR3nt: TGTGCCAGCAGCTTACGCGGGAGGGCCGTTGAGCAGTTCTTC

abundance: NA
d_gene: NA
j_gene: TRBJ2-3
v_gene: TRBV29-1
CDR3aa: CSVVVGSSTDTQYF
CDR3nt: TGCAGCGTTGTCGTCGGGTCTAGCACAGATACGCAGTATTTT

abundance: NA
d_gene: NA
j_gene: TRBJ2-5
v_gene: TRBV20-1
CDR3aa: CSARDARNQETQYF
CDR3nt: TGCAGTGCTAGAGATGCAAGGAACCAAGAGACCCAGTACTTC

abundance: many
d_gene: NA
j_gene: TRBJ1-1
v_gene: TRBV5-1
CDR3aa: CASSAWVNTEAFF
CDR3nt: TGCGCCAGCAGCGCGTGGGTAAACACTGAAGCTTTCTTT

abundance: NA
d_gene: NA
j_gene: TRBJ2-2
v_gene: TRBV7-9
CDR3aa: CASSGGGDGNTGELFF
CDR3nt: TGTGCCAGCAGCGGTGGTGGGGACGGGAACACCGGGGAGCTGTTTTTT

abundance: few
d_gene: NA
j_gene: TRBJ2-1
v_gene: TRBV30
CDR3aa: CAWSVGPRGQQFF
CDR3nt: TGTGCCTGGAGTGTAGGACCGCGGGGGCAGCAGTTCTTC

abundance: NA
d_gene: TRBD1
j_gene: TRBJ2-2
v_gene: TRBV11-2
CDR3aa: CASSPQGLRTGLTGELFF
CDR3nt: TGTGCCAGCAGCCCCCAAGGATTGAGGACAGGACTTACCGGGGAGCTGTTTTTT

abundance: NA
d_gene: TRBD2
j_gene: TRBJ2-7
v_gene: TRBV20-1
CDR3aa: CSASAGTRSEQYF
CDR3nt: TGCAGTGCAAGTGCCGGGACTAGGAGCGAGCAGTACTTC

abundance: NA
d_gene: NA
j_gene: TRBJ1-5
v_gene: TRBV11-2
CDR3aa: CASSSNPPVGLSGQPQHF
CDR3nt: TGTGCCAGCAGCTCCAATCCGCCCGTGGGGTTATCAGGTCAGCCCCAGCATTTT

abundance: many
d_gene: TRBD2
j_gene: TRBJ2-3
v_gene: TRBV7-2
CDR3aa: CASRGPTSGVQYF
CDR3nt: TGTGCCAGCAGGGGCCCCACTAGCGGGGTACAGTATTTT

abundance: many
d_gene: NA
j_gene: TRBJ2-5
v_gene: TRBV29-1
CDR3aa: CSGKIGGEETQYF
CDR3nt: TGCAGCGGCAAGATAGGGGGGGAAGAGACCCAGTACTTC

abundance: NA
d_gene: TRBD1
j_gene: TRBJ2-7
v_gene: TRBV7-9
CDR3aa: CASSFTGASYEQYF
CDR3nt: TGTGCCAGCAGCTTTACAGGGGCCTCCTACGAGCAGTACTTC

abundance: NA
d_gene: TRBD2
j_gene: TRBJ2-2
v_gene: TRBV15
CDR3aa: CATSRDSLAGAGELFF
CDR3nt: TGTGCCACCAGCAGAGATTCCCTAGCGGGGGCCGGGGAGCTGTTTTTT

abundance: NA
d_gene: NA
j_gene: TRBJ2-3
v_gene: TRBV9
CDR3aa: CASTLRGPTDTQYF
CDR3nt: TGTGCCAGCACCTTGAGGGGACCCACAGATACGCAGTATTTT

abundance: few
d_gene: NA
j_gene: TRBJ1-3
v_gene: TRBV7-9
CDR3aa: CASSRQLSLGNTIYF
CDR3nt: TGTGCCAGCAGCCGACAGTTGTCTCTGGGAAACACCATATATTTT

abundance: few
d_gene: TRBD1
j_gene: TRBJ2-7
v_gene: TRBV7-9
CDR3aa: CASSSWTGNSYEQYF
CDR3nt: TGTGCCAGCAGCTCCTGGACAGGGAACTCCTACGAGCAGTACTTC

abundance: few
d_gene: NA
j_gene: TRBJ2-3
v_gene: TRBV18
CDR3aa: CASSLGAGDTQYF
CDR3nt: TGTGCCAGCTCACTAGGGGCCGGAGATACGCAGTATTTT

abundance: few
d_gene: NA
j_gene: TRBJ2-3
v_gene: TRBV4-3
CDR3aa: CASSQDGGGGVRDTQYF
CDR3nt: TGCGCCAGCAGCCAAGATGGAGGCGGGGGCGTCAGGGATACGCAGTATTTT

abundance: NA
d_gene: TRBD1
j_gene: TRBJ2-7
v_gene: TRBV12-3/TRBV12-4
CDR3aa: CASSSWDRVYEQYF
CDR3nt: TGTGCCAGCAGTTCCTGGGACAGGGTTTACGAGCAGTACTTC

abundance: NA
d_gene: TRBD2
j_gene: TRBJ2-7
v_gene: TRBV7-9
CDR3aa: CASSLGSGIGEQYF
CDR3nt: TGTGCCAGCAGCCTGGGTAGCGGGATTGGGGAGCAGTACTTC

abundance: NA
d_gene: NA
j_gene: TRBJ2-2
v_gene: TRBV19
CDR3aa: CASTPPGLIGELFF
CDR3nt: TGTGCCAGTACCCCACCGGGTTTAATTGGGGAGCTGTTTTTT

abundance: few
d_gene: NA
j_gene: TRBJ2-3
v_gene: TRBV7-2
CDR3aa: CASKAAVTDTQYF
CDR3nt: TGTGCCAGCAAAGCAGCGGTAACAGATACGCAGTATTTT

abundance: NA
d_gene: TRBD1
j_gene: TRBJ2-3
v_gene: TRBV20-1
CDR3aa: CSARQGTTDTQYF
CDR3nt: TGCAGTGCAAGACAGGGAACGACAGATACGCAGTATTTT

abundance: few
d_gene: NA
j_gene: TRBJ1-1
v_gene: TRBV20-1
CDR3aa: CSARDSVRSMNTEAFF
CDR3nt: TGCAGTGCTAGAGATTCGGTCCGTTCCATGAACACTGAAGCTTTCTTT

abundance: many
d_gene: NA
j_gene: TRBJ2-2
v_gene: TRBV21-1
CDR3aa: CASTRLLGPNTGELFF
CDR3nt: TGTGCCAGCACCAGATTGTTGGGGCCCAACACCGGGGAGCTGTTTTTT

abundance: NA
d_gene: TRBD2
j_gene: TRBJ2-5
v_gene: TRBV6-1
CDR3aa: CSSSPLAGLVTQYF
CDR3nt: TGTTCCAGCAGCCCGCTAGCGGGGCTAGTGACCCAGTACTTC

abundance: many
d_gene: TRBD2
j_gene: TRBJ2-7
v_gene: TRBV7-9
CDR3aa: CASSTRDYDYEQYF
CDR3nt: TGTGCCAGCAGCACCCGGGACTACGACTACGAGCAGTACTTC